The present entry profiles one TCR beta chain with its context. Its cognate antigen is unknown. It was with 60 Vbeta and 13 Jbeta primers that the PCR ran. Method: immunoSEQ multiplex PCR; TCRdb's copy keeps in-frame clones and lacks some. Of 150,000 to 200,000 clones listed, more than 80% are singletons. This sample was included in a study of cytomegalovirus exposure and HLA in healthy donors. Unrecorded immune exposures were likely, despite nominal health at sampling. Study observations and caveats: 16,951 TCR beta sequences were associated with HLA alleles at 0.05 false discovery rate in a later analysis.

This clonotype was obtained from a woman between 18 and 29 years old in good health and CMV-seronegative. Sequencing was performed on PBMCs.

For the CDR3, the DNA is TGTGCCAGCACCATCTTAAAGCGGCTAAACACTGAAGCTTTCTTT. Its protein product is CASTILKRLNTEAFF. The V and J genes are TRBV7-9 and TRBJ1-1; D unclear. Germline V gives CDR1 SEHNR, CDR2 FQNEAQ (reference sequence). The CDR3 is made up of 15 amino acids. Trimming shortened V by 7 bases and J by 2 bases, and 17 bases separated the two germline ends.